This T cell receptor beta chain stems from a study of Ad26.COV2.S vaccination and SARS-CoV-2 variants. Overall study context: Ad26.COV2.S given intramuscularly, once or twice 56 days apart. Study-wide results and caveats: Non-spike TCR breadth showed similarity between vaccine and placebo recipients.

Treatment noted: 15 to 20 received Ad26.COV2.S at low or high dose, single or two shots; about 5 received placebo; per-sample allocation not given. All samples were drawn on day 63, counting from the first vaccine or placebo injection. Adults aged 18-55 years in Boston included the donor. Generated by immunoSEQ multiplex PCR, the TCRdb table keeps only in-frame clones and is missing some. The sample lists a few hundred thousand clones, 80% to 95% occurring once. As concerns this clone: Antigen: not known.

The CDR3 runs 16 residues. Germline V gene sequence: CDR1 MNHNS, CDR2 SASEGT. V was trimmed by 4 bases and J by 3 bases, leaving 15 bases between them. This TCR derives from a person aged 18-60 years who received the Ad26.COV2.S COVID-19 vaccine or a placebo. This chain links TRBV6-1 with TRBJ1-4; D unclear. Sample: peripheral blood, taken in a trial of Ad26.COV2.S vaccine versus placebo. The CDR3 spells CASSGTAVISNEKLFF. Here the CDR3 DNA reads TGTGCCAGCAGTGGAACGGCCGTTATCTCTAATGAAAAACTGTTTTTT.